This T cell receptor (beta chain) is from a study of cytomegalovirus exposure and HLA in healthy donors. Assay used: immunoSEQ multiplex PCR; TCRdb lists only in-frame clones, some missing. The table records a few hundred thousand clones, approximately 84% of them present only once. Germline V gene lookup returns CDR1 KGHSH and CDR2 LQKENI. J gave up 4 bases and V 6 bases, and 5 bases lay outside the gene matches. The CDR3 length is 14 residues. V and J are TRBV18 and TRBJ2-7; TRBD1 matches at 11 bases. The sample taken for sequencing was PBMCs. The TCR originated in a young man in good health and CMV-seropositive. CDR3 coding DNA: TGTGCCAGCTCCGGGACAGGGGGAGCGTACGAGCAGTACTTC. It is translated as CASSGTGGAYEQYF.